The 14 T cell receptor beta chains below all came from one sample that was sequenced in a study of T cell repertoires in ileal Crohn's disease. Assay used: immunoSEQ multiplex PCR; TCRdb lists only in-frame clones, some missing. The sample lists about 12,000 clones, roughly 80% seen once, with 17% in the top ten. Time point: neoterminal ileum biopsy at postoperative endoscopy, about 6 months after surgery. The sequenced sample was ileal tissue. All receptors derive from an adult with Crohn's disease.

The rearrangement links TRBV7-8 to TRBJ2-7; D is possibly TRBD2 (5 bases). V was trimmed by 5 bases and J by 3 bases, leaving 17 bases between them. This CDR3 comprises 15 residues. CDR1 and CDR2 (germline): SGHVS, FQNEAQ. The CDR3 coding sequence is TGTGCCAGCAGCCCAGACGGGATTTTCAGCTACGAGCAGTACTTC. It specifies CASSPDGIFSYEQYF.

The V gene is TRBV7-2, the J gene TRBJ2-7, with a weak D call TRBD2 (6 bases). The CDR3 is made up of 17 amino acids. CDR1 and CDR2 from the germline V gene are SGHTA and FQGNSA. V was clipped by 3 bases and J by 0 bases, with 18 bases between them. The DNA for the CDR3 is TGTGCCAGCAGCTTTGGCCCGGGACTCACTTCCTCCTACGAGCAGTACTTC. This gives the protein CASSFGPGLTSSYEQYF. Full variable domain (remainder filled in from reference TRBV7-2 and TRBJ2-7): GAGVSQSPSNKVTEKGKDVELRCDPISGHTALYWYRQSLGQGLEFLIYFQGNSAPDKSGLPSDRFSAERTGGSVSTLTIQRTQQEDSAVYLCASSFGPGLTSSYEQYFGPGTRLTVT.

About this clone: At one end the junction does not follow the germline gene, possibly because of a read error. J is TRBJ2-2 and V is TRBV7-7, with TRBD2 matching over 10 bases. The CDR3 length is 14 residues. The V gene's germline CDR1 is SSHAT and CDR2 FNYEAQ (reference sequence). CDR3 residues: CASSLAGGSGELFF. In DNA form, the CDR3 reads TGTGCTAGCAGCTTAGCGGGGGGTTCCGGGGAGCTGTTTTTT.

The chain has TRBV5-5 and TRBJ2-2; 10 positions agree with TRBD2. The CDR3 loop spans 17 amino acids. Losses at the gene ends were 6 bases for V and 6 bases for J; bases not matched to a gene: 14. Germline CDR1 and CDR2: SGHKS and YYEKEE (reference sequence). The CDR3 DNA sequence: TGTGCCAGCAAGCTTCAATTGGGACTAGCGATTTCCGGGGAGCTGTTTTTT. Protein: CASKLQLGLAISGELFF.

This rearrangement joins TRBV5-1 to TRBJ2-1, with 9 bases matching TRBD2. Germline CDR1 is SGHRS and CDR2 is YFSETQ. Losses at the gene ends were 0 bases for V and 4 bases for J; bases not matched to a gene: 2. The CDR3 totals 15 residues. CDR3 DNA: TGCGCCAGCAGCTTGGGCCTAGCGGGATACAATGAGCAGTTCTTC. Translating it yields CASSLGLAGYNEQFF. The whole variable domain, remainder taken from reference TRBV5-1 and TRBJ2-1, is KAGVTQTPRYLIKTRGQQVTLSCSPISGHRSVSWYQQTPGQGLQFLFEYFSETQRNKGNFPGRFSGRQFSNSRSEMNVSTLELGDSALYLCASSLGLAGYNEQFFGPGTRLTVL.

V gene TRBV7-6 combines with J gene TRBJ1-3; 7 bases match TRBD1. CDR1 is SGHVS, CDR2 FNYEAQ, per germline. The CDR3 contains 19 residues. V lost 5 bases, J lost 0 bases, and 16 bases stayed unmatched. The CDR3 DNA is TGTGCCAGCAGCCTAGGGACAGCCCTTGTGAAAAGCTCTGGAAACACCATATATTTT. Translation gives CASSLGTALVKSSGNTIYF.

The rearrangement links TRBV15 to TRBJ1-1; 10 bases map to TRBD1. The CDR3 consists of 14 residues. In germline, CDR1 is LNHNV, CDR2 YYDKDF (reference sequence). J was trimmed by 5 bases and V by 3 bases; bases with no gene match: 3. The DNA of the CDR3 is TGTGCCACCAGCAGGGGACAGGGGAGTACTGAAGCTTTCTTT. This gives the protein CATSRGQGSTEAFF.

The rearrangement links TRBV5-1 to TRBJ2-1; D unresolved. Germline V gene lookup returns CDR1 SGHRS and CDR2 YFSETQ. This CDR3 has 15 residues. V was shortened by 2 bases and J by 0 bases, with 9 bases between the two germline ends. DNA for the CDR3: TGCGCCAGCAGCTTTGAACTCCTCTCCTACAATGAGCAGTTCTTC. This encodes CASSFELLSYNEQFF. Full variable domain (rest looked up from reference TRBV5-1 and TRBJ2-1): KAGVTQTPRYLIKTRGQQVTLSCSPISGHRSVSWYQQTPGQGLQFLFEYFSETQRNKGNFPGRFSGRQFSNSRSEMNVSTLELGDSALYLCASSFELLSYNEQFFGPGTRLTVL.

This chain links TRBV18 with TRBJ1-3, with TRBD1 as a possible D gene (6 bases). This CDR3 has 15 amino acids. V was pared by 3 bases and J by 0 bases, with 9 bases between. Germline V CDR1 and CDR2: KGHSH, LQKENI. The CDR3 nucleotides are TGTGCCAGCTCACCGCAGGGGAGCTCTGGAAACACCATATATTTT. It is translated as CASSPQGSSGNTIYF.

The V call is TRBV5-8, the J call TRBJ1-4, with 9 bases lining up with TRBD1. V trimming: 0 bases; J trimming: 0 bases; junction bases outside the gene matches: 9. This CDR3 contains 19 residues. CDR1 and CDR2 (germline): SGHTS, YDEGEE. CDR3 nucleotides: TGTGCCAGCAGCTTGGGGACAGGGGCACGAGCTGCAACTAATGAAAAACTGTTTTTT. Its translation is CASSLGTGARAATNEKLFF.

A few counts support this clone. V and J are TRBV7-8 and TRBJ1-3; D gene uncertain. Germline CDR1 is SGHVS and CDR2 is FQNEAQ. CDR3 size: 12 residues. With 5 bases removed from V and 4 bases from J, the gap between germline ends came to 6 bases. CDR3 DNA sequence: TGTGCCAGCAGCCCAACAGGAAACACCATATATTTT. This encodes CASSPTGNTIYF.

The gene calls are TRBV19 and TRBJ2-3, with D tentatively TRBD1 (6 bases). This CDR3 is built from 14 residues. In germline, CDR1 is LNHDA, CDR2 SQIVND (reference sequence). Trimming stripped 7 bases from V and 1 base from J, with 12 bases between. CDR3 sequence: CASKINRGTDTQYF. The CDR3 nucleotides are TGTGCCAGTAAAATAAACAGGGGCACAGATACGCAGTATTTT.

The chain couples TRBV2 to TRBJ2-4; no reliable D call. The CDR3 contains 13 residues. V lost 1 base and J 7 bases, leaving 8 bases between the germline ends. The germline CDR1 and CDR2 sequences are SNHLY and FYNNEI. CDR3 DNA: TGTGCCAGCAGTGAAGGCCCCGGGAACATTCAGTACTTC. Translating it yields CASSEGPGNIQYF.

The genes are TRBV5-1 and TRBJ2-5; D ambiguous. The ends were cut back, 4 bases at V and 0 bases at J, with 13 bases in the middle. Germline lookup yields CDR1 SGHRS and CDR2 YFSETQ. CDR3 length: 15 amino acids. The CDR3 sequence is CASSPLSAHQETQYF. The CDR3 nucleotides read TGCGCCAGCAGCCCTTTGAGTGCCCACCAAGAGACCCAGTACTTC.